This T cell receptor beta chain was obtained from a study of blood T cell repertoires in COVID-19. Sequenced by immunoSEQ multiplex PCR; TCRdb stores in-frame clones only, minus some. Among over 35,000 clones listed, around 82% were seen once. Germline assignment: CDR1 SGHNT and CDR2 YENEEA. The CDR3 consists of 13 residues. Trimming cost V 4 bases and J 7 bases; bases outside gene matches: 3. The chain recombines TRBV11-3 with TRBJ1-4; 7 bases map to TRBD1. The material sequenced was peripheral blood. This clonotype was obtained from a man aged 35 to 55 with active or convalescent COVID-19. The CDR3, as DNA: TGTGCCAGCAGCTCTCGGACAGGTGAAAAACTGTTTTTT. This codes for CASSSRTGEKLFF.